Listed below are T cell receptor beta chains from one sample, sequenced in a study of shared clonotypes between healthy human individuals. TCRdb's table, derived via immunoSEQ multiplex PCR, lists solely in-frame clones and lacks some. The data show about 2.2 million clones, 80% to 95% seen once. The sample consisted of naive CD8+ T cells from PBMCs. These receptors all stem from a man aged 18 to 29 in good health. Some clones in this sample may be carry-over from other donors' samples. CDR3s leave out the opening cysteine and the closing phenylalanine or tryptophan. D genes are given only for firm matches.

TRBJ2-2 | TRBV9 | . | ASSASRGTGELF
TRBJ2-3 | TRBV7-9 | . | ASSLAGTGKGTDTQY
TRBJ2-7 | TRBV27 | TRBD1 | ASSLTTGTVSYEQY
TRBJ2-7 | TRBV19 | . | ASSAGGARPYEQY
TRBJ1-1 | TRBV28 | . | ASSLSRATEAF
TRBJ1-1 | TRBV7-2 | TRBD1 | ASSLTGSTEAF
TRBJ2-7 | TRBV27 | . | ASSLVGPHEQY
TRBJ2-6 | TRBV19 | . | ASRILPSGANVLT
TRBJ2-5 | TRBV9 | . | ASSIQGMAGLQETQY
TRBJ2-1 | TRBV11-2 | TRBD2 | ASSVLLAGGRSYNEQF
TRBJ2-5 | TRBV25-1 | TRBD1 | ASAEPGTGETQY
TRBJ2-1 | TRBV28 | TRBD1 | ASSLDRGLNEQF
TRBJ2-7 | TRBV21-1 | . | ASSKYWGEGREQY
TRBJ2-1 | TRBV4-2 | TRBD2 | ASSQLAGVVYNEQF
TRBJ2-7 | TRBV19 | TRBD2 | ASSIASGTYEQY
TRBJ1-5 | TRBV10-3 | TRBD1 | AISEYNRGMYSNQPQH
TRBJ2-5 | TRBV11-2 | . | ASSRRSTGLAGAETQY
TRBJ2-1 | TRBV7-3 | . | ASSVRSGPYNEQF
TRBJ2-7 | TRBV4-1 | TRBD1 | ASSQSGQGSSYEQY
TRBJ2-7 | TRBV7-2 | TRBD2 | ASSWVTSGRVGQY